Included here is one TCR beta chain sequence, with context. It lacks a known antigen. No quality values exist for individual bases; no much larger clone is one base distant. What the time point label conveys for this sample: week 47, end of study. A 20-mer mutant IDH1 peptide at 300 micrograms in Montanide made up each vaccine dose, which was injected subcutaneously together with topical imiquimod. Patients received eight vaccinations in weeks 1, 3, 5, 7, 11, 15, 19 and 23, corresponding to visits V03 through V10. Newly diagnosed WHO grade 3 or 4 IDH1-mutant astrocytomas showing loss of nuclear ATRX were present in the donors. The samples were drawn from NOA16, a multicentre, single-arm, open-label phase I trial in Germany that tested a mutant IDH1 peptide vaccine in humans for the first time. Genomic DNA for TCRB sequencing was extracted from EDTA blood using the DNeasy Blood and Tissue Kit. The germline V gene encodes CDR1 KGHSH and CDR2 LQKENI. Deletion took 2 bases off V and 5 bases off J, with a span of 18 bases between the germline ends. From cysteine to phenylalanine, the CDR3 is 16 amino acids long. Left in the record is the CDR3 DNA by itself, 48 bases read in frame from the first base.

This sample was included in a study of a mutant IDH1 vaccine in newly diagnosed glioma (dated by TCRdb to about 2021). Study-wide context: Vaccination began 4-6 weeks after radiotherapy alone, or alongside temozolomide cycles in the chemotherapy-containing groups. The week-35 safety follow-up took place at visit V12, and the week-47 end of study took place at visit V13. Peripheral blood samples were drawn at six visits, namely V03 (baseline), V05, V07, V10, V12 and V13. Of the approximately 34 patients who were treated, around 62% were male and around 40% were female, and the mean age was approximately 40 years. For exploratory analyses, about two dozen treated patients had longitudinal TCRB deep sequencing done wherever samples were available. Before enrollment, most patients had been given radiochemotherapy with temozolomide as standard therapy, while the rest had received either radiotherapy alone or temozolomide alone. Overall study outcomes, separate from this receptor: Availability determined which PBMC samples were chosen for TCRB deep sequencing. It was noted by the authors that analyses of patient blood samples could not be reproduced owing to sample limitations. Pseudoprogression seemed to be unrelated to changes in the top peripheral T cell clonotypes found by TCRB sequencing. Immune responses induced by the vaccine were seen in approximately 93% of patients across multiple MHC alleles.

Library generation was performed with the immunoSEQ multiplex PCR assay. Rearranged TCR beta chain sequences were amplified using the hsTCRB Kit according to the manufacturer's protocol. TCRB libraries were sequenced on an Illumina MiSeq. Per the source publication's procedure: The kit vendor's proprietary platform handled demultiplexing, trimming and gene mapping. Imported from immuneACCESS, the table was reduced by TCRdb to in-frame sequences with V and J called. These copies leave out some clones; in studies compared against another copy, an unresolved V gene accounts for under half, and the cause of the remainder is not known. V and J calls plus clone size are reproduced from that table; the DNA served to infer D and trimming. The sample contains around 60,000 clones, about four fifths of them found a single time. 3.5% to 4% of the sample goes to the ten largest clones.

The sequencing here drew on PBMCs, taken from a glioma patient whose treatment included an IDH1 peptide vaccine. Recombination connected TRBV18 to TRBJ2-5; too little of a D gene remains to name it. This clonotype was sampled from a man in his thirties or forties with glioma. The nucleotide sequence is given as TGTGCCAGCTCACCAGACGAAAACGGGCAGGAGGAGACCCAGTACTTC. Its protein is CASSPDENGQEETQYF.